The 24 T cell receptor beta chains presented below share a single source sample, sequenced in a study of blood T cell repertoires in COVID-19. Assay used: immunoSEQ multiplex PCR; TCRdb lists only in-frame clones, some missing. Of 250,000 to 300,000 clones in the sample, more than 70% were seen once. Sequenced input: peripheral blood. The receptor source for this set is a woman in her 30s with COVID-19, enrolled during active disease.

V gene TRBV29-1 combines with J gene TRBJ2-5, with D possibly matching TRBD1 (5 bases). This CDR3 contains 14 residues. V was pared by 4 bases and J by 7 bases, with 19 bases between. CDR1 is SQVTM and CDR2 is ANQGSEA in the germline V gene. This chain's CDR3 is CSVGQASGARTQYF. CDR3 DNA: TGCAGCGTTGGTCAGGCCTCTGGGGCTAGGACCCAGTACTTC.

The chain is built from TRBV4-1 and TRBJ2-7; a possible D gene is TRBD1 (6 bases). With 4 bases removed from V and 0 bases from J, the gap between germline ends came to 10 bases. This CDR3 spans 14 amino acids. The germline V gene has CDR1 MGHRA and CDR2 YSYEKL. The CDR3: CASSPGQNSYEQYF. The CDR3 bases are TGCGCCAGCAGCCCCGGACAGAACTCCTACGAGCAGTACTTC.

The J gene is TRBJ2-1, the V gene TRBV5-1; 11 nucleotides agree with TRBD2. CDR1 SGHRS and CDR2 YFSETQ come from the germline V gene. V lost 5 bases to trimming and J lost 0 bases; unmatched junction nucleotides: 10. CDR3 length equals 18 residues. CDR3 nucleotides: TGCGCCAGCAGGAAACTAGCGGGAGCCTCCCCCTCCTACAATGAGCAGTTCTTC. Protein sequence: CASRKLAGASPSYNEQFF.

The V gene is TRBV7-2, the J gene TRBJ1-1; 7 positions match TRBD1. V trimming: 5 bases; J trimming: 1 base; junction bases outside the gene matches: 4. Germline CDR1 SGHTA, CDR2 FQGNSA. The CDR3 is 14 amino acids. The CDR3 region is CASSTRQGNTEAFF. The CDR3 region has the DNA TGTGCCAGCAGCACCAGACAGGGGAACACTGAAGCTTTCTTT.

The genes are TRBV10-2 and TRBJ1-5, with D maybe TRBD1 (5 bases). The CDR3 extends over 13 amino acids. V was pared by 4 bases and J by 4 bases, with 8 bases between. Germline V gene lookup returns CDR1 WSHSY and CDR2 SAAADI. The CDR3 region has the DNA TGCGCCAGCAGTGCAGGGTTGAATCAGCCCCAGCATTTT. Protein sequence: CASSAGLNQPQHF.

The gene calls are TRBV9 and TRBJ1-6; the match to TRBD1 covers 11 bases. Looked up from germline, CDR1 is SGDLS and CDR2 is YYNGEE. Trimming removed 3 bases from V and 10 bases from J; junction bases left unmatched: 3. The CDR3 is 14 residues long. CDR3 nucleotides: TGTGCCAGCAGCGCGGGGACAGGGGGGTCACCCCTCCACTTT. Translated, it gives CASSAGTGGSPLHF. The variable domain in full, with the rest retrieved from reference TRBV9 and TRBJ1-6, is DSGVTQTPKHLITATGQRVTLRCSPRSGDLSVYWYQQSLDQGLQFLIQYYNGEERAKGNILERFSAQQFPDLHSELNLSSLELGDSALYFCASSAGTGGSPLHFGNGTRLTVT.

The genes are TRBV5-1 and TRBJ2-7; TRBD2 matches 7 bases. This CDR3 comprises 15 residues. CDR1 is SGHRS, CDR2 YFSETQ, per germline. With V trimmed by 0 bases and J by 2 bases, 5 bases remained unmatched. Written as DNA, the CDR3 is TGCGCCAGCAGCTTGGGGACTAGTAAGACCTACGAGCAGTACTTC. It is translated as CASSLGTSKTYEQYF.

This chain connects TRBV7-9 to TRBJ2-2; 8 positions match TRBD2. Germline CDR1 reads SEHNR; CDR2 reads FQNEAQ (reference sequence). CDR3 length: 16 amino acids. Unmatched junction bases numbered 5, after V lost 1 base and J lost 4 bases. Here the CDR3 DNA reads TGTGCCAGCAGCTTAGGTACCGGGAGGGGCACCGGGGAGCTGTTTTTT. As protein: CASSLGTGRGTGELFF.

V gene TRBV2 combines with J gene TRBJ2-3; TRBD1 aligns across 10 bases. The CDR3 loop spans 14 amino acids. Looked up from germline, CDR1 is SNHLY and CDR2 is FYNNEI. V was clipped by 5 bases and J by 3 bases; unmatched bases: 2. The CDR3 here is CASSQDRGTDTQYF. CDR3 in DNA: TGTGCCAGCAGTCAGGACAGGGGGACAGATACGCAGTATTTT.

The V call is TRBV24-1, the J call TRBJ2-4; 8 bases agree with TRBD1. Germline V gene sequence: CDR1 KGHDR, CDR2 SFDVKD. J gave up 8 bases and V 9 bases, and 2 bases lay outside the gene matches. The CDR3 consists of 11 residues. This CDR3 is CATGQGDIQYF. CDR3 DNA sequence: TGTGCCACCGGACAGGGCGACATTCAGTACTTC.

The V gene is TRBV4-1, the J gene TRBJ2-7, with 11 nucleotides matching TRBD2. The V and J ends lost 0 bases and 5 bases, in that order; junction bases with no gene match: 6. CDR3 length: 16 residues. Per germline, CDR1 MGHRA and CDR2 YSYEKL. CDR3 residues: CASSQDTSGRSHEQYF. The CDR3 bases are TGCGCCAGCAGCCAAGATACTAGCGGGAGATCCCACGAGCAGTACTTC.

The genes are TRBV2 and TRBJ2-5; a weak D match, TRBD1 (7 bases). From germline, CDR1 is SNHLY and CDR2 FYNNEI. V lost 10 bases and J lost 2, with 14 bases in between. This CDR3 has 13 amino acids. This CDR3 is CATRRGPQETQYF. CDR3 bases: TGTGCCACCAGGAGGGGGCCACAAGAGACCCAGTACTTC.

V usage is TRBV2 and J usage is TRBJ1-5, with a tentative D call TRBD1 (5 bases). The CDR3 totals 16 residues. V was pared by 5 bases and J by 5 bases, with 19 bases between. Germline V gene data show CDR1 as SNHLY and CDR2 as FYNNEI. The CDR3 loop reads CASSLRGQGSYQPQHF. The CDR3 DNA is TGTGCCAGCAGTCTTCGTGGGCAGGGCAGTTATCAGCCCCAGCATTTT.

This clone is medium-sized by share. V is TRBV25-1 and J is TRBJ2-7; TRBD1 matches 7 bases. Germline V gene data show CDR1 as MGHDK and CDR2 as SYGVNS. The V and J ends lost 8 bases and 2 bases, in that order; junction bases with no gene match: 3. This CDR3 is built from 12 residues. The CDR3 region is CASEGAAYEQYF. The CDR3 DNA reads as TGTGCCAGCGAGGGGGCAGCCTACGAGCAGTACTTC.

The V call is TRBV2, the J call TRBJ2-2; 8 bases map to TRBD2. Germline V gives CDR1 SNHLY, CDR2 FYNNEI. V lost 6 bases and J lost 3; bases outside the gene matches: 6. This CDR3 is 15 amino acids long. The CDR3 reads CASRPTSAYTGELFF. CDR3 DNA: TGTGCCAGCAGACCGACTAGCGCGTACACCGGGGAGCTGTTTTTT.

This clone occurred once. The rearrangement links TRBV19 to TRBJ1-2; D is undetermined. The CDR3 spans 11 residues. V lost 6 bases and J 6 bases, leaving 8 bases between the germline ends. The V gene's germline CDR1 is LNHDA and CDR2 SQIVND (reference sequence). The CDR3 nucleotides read TGTGCCAGTAGCCTCGGGAATGGCTACACCTTC. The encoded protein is CASSLGNGYTF.

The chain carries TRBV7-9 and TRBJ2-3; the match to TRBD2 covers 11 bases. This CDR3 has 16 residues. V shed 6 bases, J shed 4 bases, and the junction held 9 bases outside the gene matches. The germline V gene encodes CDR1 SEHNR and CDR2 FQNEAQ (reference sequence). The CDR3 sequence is CASSISTSGSADTQYF. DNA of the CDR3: TGTGCCAGCAGTATCTCAACTAGCGGGAGTGCAGATACGCAGTATTTT.

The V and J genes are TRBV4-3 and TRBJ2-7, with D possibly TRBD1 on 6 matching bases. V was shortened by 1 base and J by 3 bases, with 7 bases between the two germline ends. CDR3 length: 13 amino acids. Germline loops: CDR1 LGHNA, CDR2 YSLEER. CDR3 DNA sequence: TGCGCCAGCAGCCAAGGAGGGGGCTACGAGCAGTACTTC. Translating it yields CASSQGGGYEQYF.

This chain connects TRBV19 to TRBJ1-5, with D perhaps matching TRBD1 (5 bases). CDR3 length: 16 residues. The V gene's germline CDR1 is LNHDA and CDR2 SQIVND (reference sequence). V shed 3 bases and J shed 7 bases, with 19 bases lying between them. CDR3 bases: TGTGCCAGTAGTATCAGACAGACCCAGGTGGACCAGCCCCAGCATTTT. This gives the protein CASSIRQTQVDQPQHF.

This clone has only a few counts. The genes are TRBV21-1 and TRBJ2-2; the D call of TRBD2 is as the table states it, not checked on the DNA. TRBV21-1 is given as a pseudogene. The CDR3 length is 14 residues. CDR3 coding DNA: TGTGCCCAGCCCCCTAGCGGGAACACCGGGGAGCTGTTTTTT. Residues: CAQPPSGNTGELFF.

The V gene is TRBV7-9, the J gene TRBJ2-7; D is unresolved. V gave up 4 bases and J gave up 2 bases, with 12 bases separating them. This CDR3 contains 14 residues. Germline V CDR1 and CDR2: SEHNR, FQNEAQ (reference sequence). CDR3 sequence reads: CASSSFFAPYEQYF. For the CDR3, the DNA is TGTGCCAGCAGCTCCTTTTTCGCGCCCTACGAGCAGTACTTC. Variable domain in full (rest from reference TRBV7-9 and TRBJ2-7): DTGVSQNPRHKITKRGQNVTFRCDPISEHNRLYWYRQTLGQGPEFLTYFQNEAQLEKSRLLSDRFSAERPKGSFSTLEIQRTEQGDSAMYLCASSSFFAPYEQYFGPGTRLTVT.

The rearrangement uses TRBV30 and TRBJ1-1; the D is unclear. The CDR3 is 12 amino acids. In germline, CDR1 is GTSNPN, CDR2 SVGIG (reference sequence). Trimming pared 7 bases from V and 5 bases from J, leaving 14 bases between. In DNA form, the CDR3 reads TGTGCCTCTTCCGGGAGTGAGACTGAAGCTTTCTTT. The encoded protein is CASSGSETEAFF.

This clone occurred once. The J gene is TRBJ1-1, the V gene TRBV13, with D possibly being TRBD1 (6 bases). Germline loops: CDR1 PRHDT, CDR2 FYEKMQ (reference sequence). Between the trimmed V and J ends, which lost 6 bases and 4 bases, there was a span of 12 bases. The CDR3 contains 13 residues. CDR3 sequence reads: CASRGQSGTEAFF. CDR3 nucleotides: TGTGCCAGCAGGGGACAATCGGGCACTGAAGCTTTCTTT. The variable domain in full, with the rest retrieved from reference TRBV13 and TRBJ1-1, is AAGVIQSPRHLIKEKRETATLKCYPIPRHDTVYWYQQGPGQDPQFLISFYEKMQSDKGSIPDRFSAQQFSDYHSELNMSSLELGDSALYFCASRGQSGTEAFFGQGTRLTVV.

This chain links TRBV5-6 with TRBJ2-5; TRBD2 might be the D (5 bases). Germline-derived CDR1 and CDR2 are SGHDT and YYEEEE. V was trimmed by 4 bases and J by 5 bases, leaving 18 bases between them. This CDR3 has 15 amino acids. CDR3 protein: CASSLAVGTGETQYF. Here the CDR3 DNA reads TGTGCCAGCAGCCTAGCTGTGGGAACCGGGGAGACCCAGTACTTC.